The rows below give T cell receptor beta chains drawn from one sample of a study of blood T cell repertoires in COVID-19. The protocol was immunoSEQ multiplex PCR, while the TCRdb copy is restricted to in-frame clones and leaves out a portion. Of approximately 150,000 clones listed, 84% are singletons. Sequencing used peripheral blood. The receptors derive from a man in his 60s with active or convalescent COVID-19. Both conserved end residues are part of each CDR3. A D gene is named only where the DNA matches it firmly. Not all rows give a size; the values are once, few, many and, for expanded clones, a class.

>few|TRBD1|TRBV10-1|TRBJ1-1
CASSERTGRAKAFF
TGCGCCAGCAGTGAAAGGACAGGGCGGGCAAAAGCTTTCTTT
>.|TRBD1|TRBV20-1|TRBJ1-1
CSASGTGGNFQAFF
TGCAGTGCTAGTGGTACAGGGGGTAATTTCCAAGCTTTCTTT
>.|TRBD1|TRBV27|TRBJ1-2
CASSPRAGGYGYGYTF
TGTGCCAGCAGTCCACGGGCAGGGGGCTACGGCTATGGCTACACCTTC
>.|TRBD1|TRBV2|TRBJ2-2
CASREGQVNTGELFF
TGTGCCAGCAGGGAGGGACAGGTGAACACCGGGGAGCTGTTTTTT
>.|TRBD1|TRBV6-5|TRBJ1-4
CASSYTPGQAEKLFF
TGTGCCAGCAGTTACACCCCTGGACAGGCCGAAAAACTGTTTTTT
>.|.|TRBV24-1|TRBJ1-2
CATSDPGVGSGLSGYTF
TGTGCCACCAGTGACCCAGGGGTAGGCAGTGGATTAAGTGGCTACACCTTC
>.|.|TRBV6-5|TRBJ1-1
CASSYSGHTEAFF
TGTGCCAGCAGTTACTCGGGGCACACTGAAGCTTTCTTT
>.|TRBD2|TRBV14|TRBJ2-2
CASSHPAGVPNTGELFF
TGTGCCAGCAGCCACCCAGCGGGAGTCCCGAACACCGGGGAGCTGTTTTTT
>.|.|TRBV18|TRBJ2-2
CASSRQAIANTGELFF
TGTGCCAGCTCACGACAGGCCATCGCGAACACCGGGGAGCTGTTTTTT
>once|.|TRBV20-1|TRBJ2-5
CSASRRERGETQYF
TGCAGTGCTAGTCGGAGGGAACGGGGAGAGACCCAGTACTTC
>.|.|TRBV6-2/TRBV6-3|TRBJ1-2
CASSFELGLDYGYTF
TGTGCCAGCAGTTTCGAGTTGGGCTTGGATTATGGCTACACCTTC
>.|TRBD2|TRBV19|TRBJ2-3
CASSIFVASGRRPDTQYF
TGTGCCAGTAGTATTTTTGTCGCTAGCGGGAGAAGGCCAGATACGCAGTATTTT
>.|.|TRBV11-3|TRBJ1-1
CASSFNFRNTEAFF
TGTGCCAGCAGCTTTAATTTCAGGAACACTGAAGCTTTCTTT
>.|.|TRBV27|TRBJ1-2
CASSLNGGGYTF
TGTGCCAGCAGTTTAAACGGGGGGGGCTACACCTTC
>.|.|TRBV5-8|TRBJ2-1
CASSLATYNEQFF
TGTGCCAGCAGCTTGGCTACTTACAATGAGCAGTTCTTC
>.|.|TRBV19|TRBJ1-2
CASRTGNYGYTF
TGTGCCAGCAGAACAGGAAACTATGGCTACACCTTC
>.|TRBD2|TRBV6-5|TRBJ2-3
CASLRFSGSPDTQYF
TGTGCCAGCTTACGTTTTAGCGGGAGTCCAGATACGCAGTATTTT
>once|.|TRBV7-2|TRBJ2-5
CASSLEGRVGETQYF
TGTGCCAGCAGCTTAGAGGGCAGGGTGGGCGAGACCCAGTACTTC
>.|TRBD1|TRBV5-1|TRBJ1-2
CASSLQGGSRGYTF
TGCGCCAGCAGCTTACAGGGGGGTTCACGAGGCTACACCTTC
>once|TRBD1|TRBV7-9|TRBJ1-1
CASRRPAGGTEAFF
TGTGCCAGCAGGAGGCCGGCAGGGGGGACTGAAGCTTTCTTT
>.|.|TRBV7-9|TRBJ1-4
CASSYRATNEKLFF
TGTGCCAGCAGTTACAGGGCAACTAATGAAAAACTGTTTTTT
>.|TRBD2|TRBV7-2|TRBJ2-1
CASSFVAGSPHEQFF
TGTGCCAGCAGCTTCGTAGCGGGATCCCCCCATGAGCAGTTCTTC
>.|TRBD1|TRBV7-2|TRBJ2-1
CASSSGQGLGSYNEQFF
TGTGCCAGCAGCTCGGGACAGGGGCTGGGCTCCTACAATGAGCAGTTCTTC
>.|TRBD1|TRBV7-6|TRBJ2-7
CASSSGTGGESYEQYF
TGTGCCAGCAGCTCCGGGACAGGGGGTGAGTCCTACGAGCAGTACTTC
>.|TRBD2|TRBV4-3|TRBJ2-2
CASSQLTHPTSGRRGTGELFF
TGCGCCAGCAGCCAATTAACCCACCCGACTAGCGGGAGAAGAGGCACCGGGGAGCTGTTTTTT
>once|.|TRBV7-9|TRBJ1-3
CASSLGGEDTIYF
TGTGCCAGCAGCTTAGGAGGGGAGGACACCATATATTTT
>once|TRBD1|TRBV11-2|TRBJ1-1
CASSLVGTGLNTEAFF
TGTGCCAGCAGCTTAGTCGGGACAGGGTTGAACACTGAAGCTTTCTTT
>.|TRBD1|TRBV5-1|TRBJ2-1
CASSPQQGQGQFF
TGCGCCAGCAGCCCCCAACAGGGACAGGGGCAGTTCTTC
>once|TRBD1|TRBV25-1|TRBJ2-2
CASSQTGTGFSGELFF
TGTGCCAGCAGTCAGACCGGGACAGGGTTCTCCGGGGAGCTGTTTTTT
>.|TRBD1|TRBV6-5|TRBJ1-1
CASSYRQGTTEAFF
TGTGCCAGCAGTTATCGACAGGGGACCACTGAAGCTTTCTTT
>.|TRBD1|TRBV19|TRBJ1-1
CASSRLGTANTEAFF
TGTGCCAGTAGTCGCCTGGGGACAGCGAACACTGAAGCTTTCTTT
>.|.|TRBV4-1|TRBJ1-2
CASSQERGRFSGYTF
TGCGCCAGCAGCCAAGAGCGGGGGAGGTTTAGTGGCTACACCTTC
>once|.|TRBV7-2|TRBJ2-2
CASSLVPGTGELFF
TGTGCCAGCAGCCTAGTCCCAGGGACCGGGGAGCTGTTTTTT
>.|.|TRBV30|TRBJ1-1
CAWSGYRGRGTEAFF
TGTGCCTGGAGTGGGTACAGAGGGAGGGGCACTGAAGCTTTCTTT
>few|.|TRBV6-6|TRBJ1-5
CASTGPYSNQPQHF
TGTGCCAGCACAGGGCCGTATAGCAATCAGCCCCAGCATTTT
>.|.|TRBV3-1/TRBV3-2|TRBJ2-1
CASSQGSVVLDEQFF
TGTGCCAGCAGCCAAGGCTCAGTGGTCTTGGATGAGCAGTTCTTC
>few|.|TRBV6-2/TRBV6-3|TRBJ1-1
CASSSINTEAFF
TGTGCCAGCAGTAGCATAAACACTGAAGCTTTCTTT
>once|TRBD1|TRBV6-5|TRBJ2-1
CASSWGTGGNEQFF
TGTGCCAGCAGTTGGGGGACAGGTGGGAATGAGCAGTTCTTC
>.|.|TRBV23-1|TRBJ2-1
CASTRGNYNEQFF
TGCGCCAGCACCAGGGGCAACTACAATGAGCAGTTCTTC
>.|TRBD1|TRBV6-6|TRBJ1-1
CASSTPGGGTEAFF
TGTGCCAGCAGTACCCCAGGGGGTGGCACTGAAGCTTTCTTT
>.|TRBD1|TRBV5-4|TRBJ2-5
CASRGQPQETQYF
TGTGCCAGCAGGGGACAGCCCCAAGAGACCCAGTACTTC
>.|.|TRBV6-2/TRBV6-3|TRBJ1-5
CASSPGQINQPQHF
TGTGCCAGCAGCCCCGGACAGATTAATCAGCCCCAGCATTTT
>.|.|TRBV9|TRBJ1-4
CASSVAGLQKEKLFF
TGTGCCAGCAGCGTAGCAGGGCTTCAAAAAGAAAAACTGTTTTTT
>.|.|TRBV7-2|TRBJ1-5
CASSATGSDHQPQHF
TGTGCCAGCAGCGCTACAGGGTCCGACCATCAGCCCCAGCATTTT
>few|.|TRBV6-5|TRBJ1-1
CASSYVPGSAEAFF
TGTGCCAGCAGTTACGTGCCCGGGTCAGCTGAAGCTTTCTTT
>.|TRBD2|TRBV5-4|TRBJ2-3
CASSFLPWTSGRGTDTQYF
TGTGCCAGCAGCTTCCTTCCTTGGACTAGCGGGAGAGGCACAGATACGCAGTATTTT
>.|TRBD2|TRBV7-2|TRBJ2-1
CASSTGLVGNEQFF
TGTGCCAGCAGCACGGGACTAGTGGGCAATGAGCAGTTCTTC
>.|.|TRBV18|TRBJ1-3
CASSPLEGVSGNTIYF
TGTGCCAGCTCACCCCTAGAAGGGGTCTCTGGAAACACCATATATTTT
>.|.|TRBV18|TRBJ1-2
CASSPDTGNGYTF
TGTGCCAGCTCACCAGACACAGGAAATGGCTACACCTTC
>.|.|TRBV19|TRBJ1-1
CASSKTGKNTEAFF
TGTGCCAGTAGTAAGACTGGAAAGAACACTGAAGCTTTCTTT
>.|.|TRBV6-9|TRBJ1-3
CASSYSLEESSGGNTIYF
TGTGCCAGCAGTTATTCGTTGGAGGAGAGTTCGGGTGGAAACACCATATATTTT
>.|.|TRBV23-1|TRBJ1-1
CASSPPGATEAFF
TGCGCCAGCAGTCCTCCAGGGGCCACTGAAGCTTTCTTT